This TCR beta chain was identified in a study of blood T cells in healthy people across ages. Through a sample-barcoded 5' primer and a J-beta primer mix, a second PCR was run for roughly 6 to 11 cycles. MiXCR was run by TCRdb on the 5' RACE reads, yielding one entry per CDR3 protein. This table holds 1.5 million to 2 million distinct CDR3 sequences, approximately 28% found once. Per germline, CDR1 LGHDT and CDR2 YNNKEL (reference sequence). The CDR3 extends over 14 amino acids. The V gene lost 1 base and the J gene lost 0 bases, with 6 bases spanning the gap. The sequence came from a woman aged 25-40 years in good health. Sequencing was carried out using blood. V is TRBV3-1 and J is TRBJ1-1, with unresolved D. Written as DNA, the CDR3 is TGTGCCAGCAGCCAAGCGATGATGAACACTGAAGCTTTCTTT. Its translation: CASSQAMMNTEAFF.